A single sample is the source of the 2 T cell receptor beta chains below, sequenced in a study of technical replicates of blood from several donors (dated by TCRdb to about 2017). The protocol used for the library was the immunoSEQ multiplex PCR assay. The immuneACCESS repertoire file appears here via TCRdb, limited to in-frame rearrangements. These files lack a portion of the clones; in checked studies, under half of the deficit traces to unresolved V genes, and the cause of the others is not known. The sample yields 75,000 to 100,000 clones; roughly 94% were counted once. In total, the top ten clones hold 0.38% of the sample. The sequencing input was T cells isolated from PBMCs. The receptors here all came from a human donor in good health.

The chain carries TRBV9 and TRBJ2-5; 9 bases match TRBD2. V shed 4 bases and J 1 base; nucleotides not matched to a gene: 5. The germline V gene has CDR1 SGDLS and CDR2 YYNGEE. This CDR3 has 15 amino acids. As DNA, the CDR3 is TGTGCCAGCAGCCCGAGACTAGCGGTCCAAGAGACCCAGTACTTC. Translation: CASSPRLAVQETQYF.

The genes are TRBV30 and TRBJ2-7, with TRBD1 identical over 7 bases. This CDR3 comprises 14 residues. Trimming removed 1 base from V and 3 bases from J; junction bases left unmatched: 6. Germline loops: CDR1 GTSNPN, CDR2 SVGIG (reference sequence). In DNA, the CDR3 is TGTGCCTGGAGTGGACCCGGACAGGTCTACGAGCAGTACTTC. Protein product: CAWSGPGQVYEQYF. The full variable domain, in which reference TRBV30 and TRBJ2-7 provide the parts outside the CDR3, is SQTIHQWPATLVQPVGSPLSLECTVEGTSNPNLYWYRQAAGRGLQLLFYSVGIGQISSEVPQNLSASRPQDRQFILSSKKLLLSDSGFYLCAWSGPGQVYEQYFGPGTRLTVT.